This entry lists 17 T cell receptor beta chains sequenced from one sample in a study of radiation and T cells in renal cell carcinoma. Time point in this sample: baseline pretreatment blood. Treatment meaning: 15 Gy SBRT to primary tumor, nephrectomy 4 weeks later. Some clones are missing from TCRdb's copy, which holds only in-frame ones; the method was immunoSEQ multiplex PCR. The table lists approximately 94,000 clones, 82% of them singletons. The sequenced sample was blood, obtained from a patient whose treatment included radiotherapy and nephrectomy. The origin of the receptors is a man between 60 and 75 years old with renal cell carcinoma.

This clone was picked up one time. The chain carries TRBV19 and TRBJ1-1, with TRBD1 matching 7 bases. The CDR3 loop spans 14 amino acids. Germline V gene data show CDR1 as LNHDA and CDR2 as SQIVND (reference sequence). V dropped 6 bases and J dropped 0; count of bases not matched to a gene: 4. The CDR3 DNA is TGTGCCAGTAGACAGACAGGGTTGAACACTGAAGCTTTCTTT. It translates to CASRQTGLNTEAFF.

The chain links TRBV5-6 to TRBJ1-2, with D tentatively TRBD1 (6 bases). Germline CDR1 is SGHDT and CDR2 is YYEEEE. V lost 2 bases to trimming and J lost 4 bases, with 12 bases between them. The CDR3 has 14 amino acids. As DNA, the CDR3 is TGTGCCAGCAGCTTTGGGGGGCGCTTCTATGGCTACACCTTC. Protein product: CASSFGGRFYGYTF.

The chain combines TRBV2 with TRBJ1-4; D remains ambiguous. With 8 bases removed from V and 5 bases from J, the gap between germline ends came to 18 bases. Germline assignment: CDR1 SNHLY and CDR2 FYNNEI. The CDR3 covers 15 residues. The CDR3 DNA reads as TGTGCCAGCCAGCAGTGGGGTCTGGGAAATGAAAAACTGTTTTTT. Amino acids: CASQQWGLGNEKLFF.

This clone came up many times. This chain uses TRBV19 with TRBJ1-1; D remains unclear. There are 14 residues in the CDR3. Deletions cut 2 bases from V and 4 bases from J, with 11 bases between. The germline V gene encodes CDR1 LNHDA and CDR2 SQIVND (reference sequence). The CDR3 nucleotides are TGTGCCAGTAGTATATGGGCCGGTCCCACTGAAGCTTTCTTT. It yields the protein CASSIWAGPTEAFF.

This clone was recorded a few times. The chain combines TRBV6-5 with TRBJ1-1; D not certain. The CDR3 length is 13 residues. V shed 7 bases and J shed 3 bases, with 12 bases lying between them. Germline V gene lookup returns CDR1 MNHEY and CDR2 SVGAGI. The CDR3 DNA reads TGTGCCAGCAAGGAGGGCGCGTACACTGAAGCTTTCTTT. Its translation is CASKEGAYTEAFF.

The genes are TRBV5-1 and TRBJ2-1; D gene ambiguous. The length of the CDR3 is 11 residues. V lost 4 bases to trimming and J lost 5 bases, with 4 bases between them. The germline V gene encodes CDR1 SGHRS and CDR2 YFSETQ. This chain's CDR3 is CASSRDNEQFF. Here the CDR3 DNA reads TGCGCCAGCAGCCGCGACAATGAGCAGTTCTTC. Looking up the rest from reference TRBV5-1 and TRBJ2-1 gives the full variable domain: KAGVTQTPRYLIKTRGQQVTLSCSPISGHRSVSWYQQTPGQGLQFLFEYFSETQRNKGNFPGRFSGRQFSNSRSEMNVSTLELGDSALYLCASSRDNEQFFGPGTRLTVL.

The J gene is TRBJ2-1, the V gene TRBV25-1; 7 nucleotides line up with TRBD2. There are 17 residues in the CDR3. The V and J ends lost 0 bases and 7 bases, in that order; junction bases with no gene match: 12. Germline CDR1 reads MGHDK; CDR2 reads SYGVNS. CDR3 DNA: TGTGCCAGCAGTGAATATGCGGGGGACCCCCGAAGGAATGAGCAGTTCTTC. Its protein is CASSEYAGDPRRNEQFF.

The chain couples TRBV5-4 to TRBJ1-2; 7 bases are shared with TRBD1. V trimming: 4 bases; J trimming: 4 bases; junction bases outside the gene matches: 10. The CDR3 is made up of 15 amino acids. Germline V CDR1 and CDR2: SGHNT, YYREEE (reference sequence). CDR3 DNA sequence: TGTGCCAGCAGCCTCACAGGGGTGGGACTCTATGGCTACACCTTC. It codes for CASSLTGVGLYGYTF.

The rearrangement uses TRBV5-1 and TRBJ2-6, with D possibly being TRBD2 (5 bases). The germline V gene encodes CDR1 SGHRS and CDR2 YFSETQ. V lost 1 base and J lost 1, with 6 bases in between. This CDR3 is built from 15 residues. This CDR3 reads CASSLSGSGANVLTF. The CDR3 bases are TGCGCCAGCAGCTTGTCGGGGTCTGGGGCCAACGTCCTGACTTTC.

This clone was detected only once. V and J are TRBV11-2 and TRBJ2-1; D gene uncertain. This CDR3 spans 13 amino acids. Germline V gene sequence: CDR1 SGHAT, CDR2 FQNNGV. V shed 5 bases and J shed 3 bases, with 8 bases lying between them. The CDR3 DNA sequence: TGTGCCAGCAGCCCAAACGGCTACAATGAGCAGTTCTTC. Protein: CASSPNGYNEQFF. The full variable domain, with the rest looked up from reference TRBV11-2 and TRBJ2-1, is EAGVAQSPRYKIIEKRQSVAFWCNPISGHATLYWYQQILGQGPKLLIQFQNNGVVDDSQLPKDRFSAERLKGVDSTLKIQPAKLEDSAVYLCASSPNGYNEQFFGPGTRLTVL.

The chain carries TRBV5-8 and TRBJ2-7, with 9 bases identical to TRBD2. The CDR3 runs to 16 residues. Trimming removed 0 bases from V and 0 bases from J; junction bases left unmatched: 4. Germline V gene lookup returns CDR1 SGHTS and CDR2 YDEGEE. The CDR3 here is CASSLAQREVSYEQYF. The CDR3, as DNA: TGTGCCAGCAGCTTGGCCCAGCGGGAGGTCTCCTACGAGCAGTACTTC.

The chain employs TRBV9 and TRBJ2-7; D possibly corresponds to TRBD1 (6 bases). Between the trimmed V and J ends, which lost 0 bases and 2 bases, there was a span of 12 bases. The CDR3 is 15 residues long. Germline V CDR1 and CDR2: SGDLS, YYNGEE. DNA of the CDR3: TGTGCCAGCAGCGTAGAACAGGGAAGCACCTACGAGCAGTACTTC. It codes for CASSVEQGSTYEQYF.

The chain combines TRBV9 with TRBJ2-1; 7 bases are shared with TRBD2. The germline CDR1 and CDR2 sequences are SGDLS and YYNGEE. CDR3 length equals 15 residues. V was pared by 1 base and J by 4 bases, with 5 bases of the junction left unmatched. In DNA, the CDR3 is TGTGCCAGCAGCGTACTAAGCGGGGAATACAATGAGCAGTTCTTC. Amino acids: CASSVLSGEYNEQFF.

This clone was recorded once. This chain joins TRBV7-8 and TRBJ2-7, with D maybe TRBD1 (6 bases). V was trimmed by 5 bases and J by 3 bases, leaving 17 bases between them. This CDR3 region has 15 residues. CDR1 is SGHVS and CDR2 is FQNEAQ in the germline V gene. In DNA, the CDR3 is TGTGCCAGCAGCAGTACGGCAGGGGTAAGCTACGAGCAGTACTTC. It specifies CASSSTAGVSYEQYF.

This chain's CDR3 is CASTRGVTGTSYNEQFF. The CDR3 DNA follows: TGTGCCAGTACCCGTGGGGTAACCGGGACAAGCTACAATGAGCAGTTCTTC. The chain joins TRBV19 to TRBJ2-1; the D gene is possibly TRBD1 (6 bases). CDR3 length: 17 amino acids. Per the germline V gene, CDR1 is LNHDA and CDR2 is SQIVND (reference sequence). With 7 bases removed from V and 3 bases from J, the gap between germline ends came to 22 bases.

The chain is built from TRBV19 and TRBJ2-5, with D perhaps TRBD1 (6 bases). This CDR3 comprises 14 residues. Per germline, CDR1 LNHDA and CDR2 SQIVND (reference sequence). The germline V and J ends were trimmed by 4 bases and 2 bases, with 11 bases remaining between them. The CDR3 region is CASSTGQLQETQYF. CDR3 sequence (DNA): TGTGCCAGTAGTACGGGACAATTACAAGAGACCCAGTACTTC.

The chain employs TRBV2 and TRBJ2-2; D gene unclear. With 6 bases removed from V and 12 bases from J, the gap between germline ends came to 11 bases. The V gene's germline CDR1 is SNHLY and CDR2 FYNNEI. The CDR3 is made up of 11 amino acids. This CDR3 reads CASRKEMKLFF. The CDR3, as DNA: TGTGCCAGCAGAAAGGAGATGAAGCTGTTTTTT.